The rows below give T cell receptor beta chains drawn from one sample of a study of blood T cells in healthy people across ages. TCRdb independently ran MiXCR on the 5' RACE reads; one entry per CDR3 protein. Found here are roughly 1.6 million distinct CDR3 sequences, around 35% of them singletons; the top ten hold approximately 11%. Input material: blood. These receptors all come from a woman aged 25 to 39 in good health. CDR3s include the opening cysteine and the closing phenylalanine or tryptophan. A D gene is named only where the DNA matches it firmly. Only part of the rows carry a size: once, few, many, or a class if the clone is expanded.

CDR3 DNA	CDR3 protein	D gene	clone size	V gene	J gene
TGTGCCAGCAGGTTATGGGGGAGGCAAGAGACCCAGTACTTC	CASRLWGRQETQYF	NA	NA	TRBV27	TRBJ2-5
TGTGCCAGCAGTGACTGGCCCGCGAACACCGGGGAGCTGTTTTTT	CASSDWPANTGELFF	NA	NA	TRBV2	TRBJ2-2
TGTGCCAGCATTCCGACCGGGGGCGCGTCCTACGAGCAGTACTTC	CASIPTGGASYEQYF	NA	NA	TRBV2	TRBJ2-7
TGTGCCAGTAGTATCTCCCCTTTAGTAAACGAGCAGTACTTC	CASSISPLVNEQYF	NA	few	TRBV19	TRBJ2-7
TGTGCCAGCAGCCCACGGCCCATTCCGGAGACCCAGTACTTC	CASSPRPIPETQYF	NA	NA	TRBV3-1	TRBJ2-5
TGTGCCAGCAGCTTGTCTCTAGCCCATGAGCAGTTCTTC	CASSLSLAHEQFF	NA	NA	TRBV5-5	TRBJ2-1
TGCGCCAGCAGAGTCGCTGGCAGACTCTCCTACGATGAGCAGTTCTTC	CASRVAGRLSYDEQFF	NA	NA	TRBV10-1	TRBJ2-1
TGTGCCAGCAGTCCCACGGACAGGAACAATCAGCCCCAGCATTTT	CASSPTDRNNQPQHF	TRBD1	NA	TRBV6-6	TRBJ1-5
TGCGCCAGCAGCCCATGGGGGGGAATAAGGGAGAACACTGAAGCTTTCTTT	CASSPWGGIRENTEAFF	NA	NA	TRBV5-1	TRBJ1-1
TGTGCCAGCAGCTCCTTTCCGGGACAGGGTGGTGGAGAGACCCAGTACTTC	CASSSFPGQGGGETQYF	TRBD1	few	TRBV14	TRBJ2-5
TGTGCCAGCAGTCTCATACTAACCAAAAACATTCAGTACTTC	CASSLILTKNIQYF	NA	few	TRBV27	TRBJ2-4
TGTGCCAGCAGCCGATCCGGGAGGGATGGGGAAAAACTGTTTTTT	CASSRSGRDGEKLFF	NA	few	TRBV9	TRBJ1-4
TGTGCCAGCAGTGGTGGATTTTGGAACAAGCAGTACTTC	CASSGGFWNKQYF	NA	few	TRBV6-1	TRBJ2-7
TGTGCCAGCAGCCGAGGGGTGTGGGCAGATACGCAGTATTTT	CASSRGVWADTQYF	NA	few	TRBV11-2	TRBJ2-3
TGTGCCATCAGTGAGCCCGAGGCGGGGGTGGGCACCGGGGAGCTGTTTTTT	CAISEPEAGVGTGELFF	TRBD2	few	TRBV10-3	TRBJ2-2
TGTGCCAGCAGCTTACTAATCGGGACAGAACAAGAGACCCAGTACTTC	CASSLLIGTEQETQYF	TRBD1	many	TRBV7-2	TRBJ2-5
TGCAGCGTTGAAGGGCAGGGTGTTCAAACCGGGGAGCTGTTTTTT	CSVEGQGVQTGELFF	NA	NA	TRBV29-1	TRBJ2-2
TGTGCCAGCAGTTACCCCTCCTGCAGGGCGACCTACGAGCAGTACTTC	CASSYPSCRATYEQYF	NA	NA	TRBV27	TRBJ2-7
TGTGCCAGCAGCGCTGACATTTCTGGCAATCAGCCCCAGCATTTT	CASSADISGNQPQHF	NA	NA	TRBV7-9	TRBJ1-5
TGCAGTGCACAGCAAACCTCGAGCTTTGGTGGCTACACCTTC	CSAQQTSSFGGYTF	NA	few	TRBV20-1	TRBJ1-2
TGTGCCAGCAGATACAGGGGCCTCTTTAAGCAGTACTTC	CASRYRGLFKQYF	TRBD1	NA	TRBV27	TRBJ2-7
TGTGCCAGCAGTTCAGGTCCCGGCGCAGATACGCAGTATTTT	CASSSGPGADTQYF	NA	NA	TRBV6-5	TRBJ2-3
TGTGCCAGCAGACTAGCAAGCATAGATACGCAGTATTTT	CASRLASIDTQYF	NA	NA	TRBV6-1	TRBJ2-3
TGTACCAGCACTCAGGGGGCCCTAGGTTCCTACGAGCAGTACTTC	CTSTQGALGSYEQYF	TRBD1	few	TRBV6-6	TRBJ2-7
TGTGCCAGCAGTTACTTGTCCAGCGGGAGCGGCGAGACCCAGTACTTC	CASSYLSSGSGETQYF	TRBD2	few	TRBV6-5	TRBJ2-5
TGCAGTGCTAGAGAAGCGGGACAAACCTACAATGAGCAGTTCTTC	CSAREAGQTYNEQFF	NA	many	TRBV20-1	TRBJ2-1
TGTGCCAGCAGCCCGATGGACAGGGGACTCTACGAGCAGTACTTC	CASSPMDRGLYEQYF	TRBD1	NA	TRBV7-2	TRBJ2-7
TGTGCCAGCAGCCCCGGACATCGGCGGAATTATGGCTACACCTTC	CASSPGHRRNYGYTF	NA	NA	TRBV3-1	TRBJ1-2
TGCAGTGCTACCACCGAGACAGGGGAAGGCAATGAGCAGTTCTTC	CSATTETGEGNEQFF	TRBD1	NA	TRBV20-1	TRBJ2-1
TGCAGTGCTAGAGATCTAGCGGGCGAGACCACAGATACGCAGTATTTT	CSARDLAGETTDTQYF	TRBD2	few	TRBV20-1	TRBJ2-3
TGTGCCAGCAGTTTTAGTAGCGGGAGGGACAACAATGAGCAGTTCTTC	CASSFSSGRDNNEQFF	TRBD2	few	TRBV7-2	TRBJ2-1
TGTGCCAGCAGACAGGGACAGGGTAGGACTGAAGCTTTCTTT	CASRQGQGRTEAFF	TRBD1	NA	TRBV28	TRBJ1-1
TGCAGTGTTAGTCCTCCGGGACAGGGGTACAATGAGCAGTTCTTC	CSVSPPGQGYNEQFF	TRBD1	once	TRBV20-1	TRBJ2-1
TGTGCCAGCAGTGGCCTCGGGGGCCCCATCTACGAGCAGTACTTC	CASSGLGGPIYEQYF	NA	many	TRBV27	TRBJ2-7
TGTGCCATCAGTGGGGGGGCGGGGGTCAACGAGCAGTACTTC	CAISGGAGVNEQYF	NA	few	TRBV10-3	TRBJ2-7
TGTGCCAGCAGTCCTGAGACTAGCGGGAGTTACAATGAGCAGTTCTTC	CASSPETSGSYNEQFF	TRBD2	NA	TRBV27	TRBJ2-1
TGTGCCAGCAGTTCACTTGCGGGATGGCGCCAAGAGACCCAGTACTTC	CASSSLAGWRQETQYF	NA	NA	TRBV28	TRBJ2-5
TGCAGTGCTAGAGCACTAGCGGGGGGGGAGACCCAGTACTTC	CSARALAGGETQYF	TRBD2	NA	TRBV20-1	TRBJ2-5
TGTGCCTGGAGTGTACTTCGTGAGGGGGGAGAGCAGTACTTC	CAWSVLREGGEQYF	NA	NA	TRBV30	TRBJ2-7
TGTGCCAGCAGCCCCCGGTCCCCAGAAAGAGATACGCAGTATTTT	CASSPRSPERDTQYF	NA	NA	TRBV7-9	TRBJ2-3
TGCAGTGCCCCCCGGTTGCAGGGGAGCAATGGCTACACCTTC	CSAPRLQGSNGYTF	NA	few	TRBV20-1	TRBJ1-2
TGCAGCGTTACACAGGGTACAGAGACCCAGTACTTC	CSVTQGTETQYF	NA	NA	TRBV29-1	TRBJ2-5
TGTGCCAGCAGCCAAGGTGCGGCAGGCTATTCACCCCTCCACTTT	CASSQGAAGYSPLHF	NA	few	TRBV3-1	TRBJ1-6
TGTGCCAGCAGTTACTCTTTCGTCTCCGGGGAGCTGTTTTTT	CASSYSFVSGELFF	NA	few	TRBV6-6	TRBJ2-2
TGTGCCAGCAGCCAAGACGGGACTAGCGGCTACAATGAGCAGTTCTTC	CASSQDGTSGYNEQFF	TRBD2	many	TRBV4-2	TRBJ2-1